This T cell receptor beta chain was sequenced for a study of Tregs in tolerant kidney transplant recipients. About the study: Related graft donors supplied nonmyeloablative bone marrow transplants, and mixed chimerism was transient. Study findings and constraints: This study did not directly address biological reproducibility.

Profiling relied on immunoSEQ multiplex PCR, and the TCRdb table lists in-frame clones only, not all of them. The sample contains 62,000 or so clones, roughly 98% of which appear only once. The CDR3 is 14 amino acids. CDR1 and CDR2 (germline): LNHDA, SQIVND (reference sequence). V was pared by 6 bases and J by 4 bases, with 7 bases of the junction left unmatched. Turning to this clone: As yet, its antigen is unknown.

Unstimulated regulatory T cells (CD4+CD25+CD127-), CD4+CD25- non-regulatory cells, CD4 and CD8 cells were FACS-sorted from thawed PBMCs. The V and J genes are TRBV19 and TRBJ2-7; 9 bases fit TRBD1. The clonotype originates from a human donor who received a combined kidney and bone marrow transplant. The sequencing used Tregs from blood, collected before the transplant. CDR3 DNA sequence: TGTGCCAGTAGGGGCGGGACAGGGACTTACGAGCAGTACTTC. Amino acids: CASRGGTGTYEQYF.